This TCR beta chain originates from a study of blood T cells in healthy people across ages. Study-wide points: Diversity of TCR beta correlated strongly with naive T cell percentage.

CDR1 and CDR2 (germline): MNHEY, SVGAGI. V was shortened by 0 bases and J by 6 bases, with 8 bases between the two germline ends. The CDR3 contains 14 residues. In regard to this clonotype: Its target is unknown.

Alongside a J-beta primer mix, a sample-barcoded 5' primer served in a second PCR lasting about 7 to 12 cycles. Each TCR beta cDNA got a 12-nucleotide random molecular identifier. Individual samples furnished no less than 3 million CDR3-containing paired-end reads apiece. Each CDR3 protein gets one entry after TCRdb re-called the 5' RACE reads with MiXCR. The sample lists 700,000 to 850,000 distinct CDR3 sequences, around 36% occurring once. The source of this sequence is a man aged 18 to 29 in good health. The sample consisted of blood. The rearrangement uses TRBV6-5 and TRBJ2-2; D ambiguous. The DNA of the CDR3 is TGTGCCAGCAGTTACTCTGACACTTCCGGGGAGCTGTTTTTT. Its translation is CASSYSDTSGELFF.